These 15 T cell receptor beta chains were all obtained from the same sample, sequenced in a study of blood T cells in healthy people across ages. A second PCR of about 7 to 12 cycles used a sample-barcoded 5' primer and a J-beta primer mix. TCRdb recomputed calls from the 5' RACE reads with MiXCR, one row per CDR3 protein. The sample shows 800,000 to 950,000 distinct CDR3 sequences, 45% to 50% of them seen only once. Material: blood. These receptors all stem from a young man in good health.

This clonotype was recorded a few times. The chain links TRBV5-1 to TRBJ2-3, with no clear D. The V and J ends lost 0 bases and 2 bases respectively, with 7 bases between them. The V gene's germline CDR1 is SGHRS and CDR2 YFSETQ. CDR3 length: 14 residues. CDR3 sequence: CASSLEKNTDTQYF. The CDR3 DNA reads TGCGCCAGCAGCTTGGAAAAGAACACAGATACGCAGTATTTT.

The chain joins TRBV2 to TRBJ2-6; 7 bases fit TRBD1. V dropped 11 bases and J dropped 0; count of bases not matched to a gene: 10. Germline V CDR1 and CDR2: SNHLY, FYNNEI. CDR3 size: 16 residues. In DNA, the CDR3 is TGTGCCGGACGAGAACAGGGGTCCTCTGGGGCCAACGTCCTGACTTTC. Its translation is CAGREQGSSGANVLTF.

The chain uses TRBV7-2 and TRBJ2-1, with a weak D call TRBD2 (7 bases). Germline values: CDR1 SGHTA, CDR2 FQGNSA. Trimming left V 4 bases short and J 9 bases short, with 25 bases between. The CDR3 is made up of 17 amino acids. The CDR3: CASSSRLGGAKSSEQFF. In DNA form, the CDR3 reads TGTGCCAGCAGCTCCCGCTTGGGGGGGGCCAAGTCTAGTGAGCAGTTCTTC.

This clonotype was seen more than once but under ten times. The chain links TRBV6-1 to TRBJ1-2, with D possibly matching TRBD1 (6 bases). The CDR3 is 13 residues long. The ends were cut back, 6 bases at V and 7 bases at J, with 15 bases in the middle. Germline CDR1 is MNHNS and CDR2 is SASEGT. The CDR3 reads CASRLTGLAGYTF. The CDR3 DNA is TGTGCCAGCAGGCTTACAGGGCTCGCTGGCTACACCTTC.

This clonotype showed up many times. J is TRBJ2-1 and V is TRBV5-1; a weak D match, TRBD1 (5 bases). Between the trimmed V and J ends, which lost 0 bases and 0 bases, there was a span of 7 bases. From germline, CDR1 is SGHRS and CDR2 YFSETQ. CDR3 length equals 15 residues. The CDR3 spells CASSLGQTSYNEQFF. CDR3 DNA sequence: TGCGCCAGCAGCTTGGGACAGACCTCCTACAATGAGCAGTTCTTC. Full variable domain (rest looked up from reference TRBV5-1 and TRBJ2-1): KAGVTQTPRYLIKTRGQQVTLSCSPISGHRSVSWYQQTPGQGLQFLFEYFSETQRNKGNFPGRFSGRQFSNSRSEMNVSTLELGDSALYLCASSLGQTSYNEQFFGPGTRLTVL.

This sequence joins TRBV24-1 and TRBJ2-1; 11 bases line up with TRBD2. The length of the CDR3 is 19 residues. Germline V gives CDR1 KGHDR, CDR2 SFDVKD. The V segment lost 2 bases and the J segment 1 base; nucleotides outside the gene matches: 9. For the CDR3, the DNA is TGTGCCACCAGTGATTCCTTAGCGGGGGGGCTTCGTTCCTACAATGAGCAGTTCTTC. This gives the protein CATSDSLAGGLRSYNEQFF.

The V and J genes are TRBV9 and TRBJ1-6; D call uncertain. The CDR3 has 16 residues. The V gene lost 0 bases and the J gene lost 4 bases, with 11 bases spanning the gap. Germline lookup yields CDR1 SGDLS and CDR2 YYNGEE. In DNA, the CDR3 is TGTGCCAGCAGCGTAGGCGGAATAAGTTATAATTCACCCCTCCACTTT. This gives the protein CASSVGGISYNSPLHF.

The genes are TRBV27 and TRBJ1-5, with a possible D match to TRBD1 (5 bases). Germline loops: CDR1 MNHEY, CDR2 SMNVEV (reference sequence). Trimming cost V 8 bases and J 0 bases, with 11 bases left between them. The CDR3 loop spans 14 amino acids. The CDR3 nucleotides are TGTGCCAGCCGAGGGACGGCTAGCAATCAGCCCCAGCATTTT. Its translation is CASRGTASNQPQHF.

The chain employs TRBV27 and TRBJ1-2; 8 nucleotides agree with TRBD1. The CDR3 is 13 residues long. V gave up 5 bases and J gave up 7 bases; unmatched junction bases: 6. Germline loops: CDR1 MNHEY, CDR2 SMNVEV (reference sequence). Here the CDR3 DNA reads TGTGCCAGCAGTCCCCGGACAGGGACTGGCTACACCTTC. The encoded protein is CASSPRTGTGYTF.

This clonotype has more than one count but fewer than ten. The chain uses TRBV6-1 and TRBJ2-2; a possible D gene is TRBD2 (5 bases). The germline V gene encodes CDR1 MNHNS and CDR2 SASEGT. Trimming removed 2 bases from V and 1 base from J, with 11 bases in between. The CDR3 sequence is 16 residues long. CDR3 bases: TGTGCCAGCAGTGAACCGGCAGGAGGGAACACCGGGGAGCTGTTTTTT. Translating gives CASSEPAGGNTGELFF.

The CDR3 loop is CASSLVGRNPYEQYF. CDR3 nucleotide sequence: TGTGCCAGCAGCTTAGTAGGACGGAACCCTTACGAGCAGTACTTC. V and J are TRBV7-6 and TRBJ2-7; D not resolved. The CDR3 covers 15 residues. Germline CDR1 reads SGHVS; CDR2 reads FNYEAQ. Trimming stripped 1 base from V and 4 bases from J, with 14 bases between.

The chain has TRBV11-1 and TRBJ1-2; 7 bases are shared with TRBD1. The V gene end was trimmed by 5 bases and the J gene end by 3 bases; junction bases not matched to a gene: 9. The CDR3 runs to 15 residues. In germline, CDR1 is SGHAT, CDR2 FQDESV (reference sequence). This chain's CDR3 is CASSRTDREDYGYTF. Here the CDR3 DNA reads TGTGCCAGCAGCCGAACCGACAGGGAAGACTATGGCTACACCTTC.

This chain links TRBV20-1 with TRBJ2-7; 8 bases are shared with TRBD2. This CDR3 has 15 amino acids. The ends lost 0 bases at V and 1 base at J; junction bases unmatched: 5. Germline assignment: CDR1 DFQATT and CDR2 SNEGSKA (reference sequence). CDR3 nucleotide sequence: TGCAGTGCTAGAGACTCGGGGGGGCCTTCCTACGAGCAGTACTTC. As protein: CSARDSGGPSYEQYF.

This chain joins TRBV6-1 and TRBJ2-3; TRBD1 aligns across 11 bases. Losses at the gene ends were 5 bases for V and 2 bases for J; bases not matched to a gene: 12. The germline V gene has CDR1 MNHNS and CDR2 SASEGT. There are 18 residues in the CDR3. The CDR3 sequence: CASSLTPGQGGLTDTQYF. CDR3 nucleotides: TGTGCCAGCAGTCTAACCCCGGGACAGGGGGGACTCACAGATACGCAGTATTTT.

This clonotype has a handful of counts. The V and J genes are TRBV5-6 and TRBJ2-4, with D possibly matching TRBD2 (5 bases). Trimming cost V 6 bases and J 1 base, with 11 bases left between them. Germline values: CDR1 SGHDT, CDR2 YYEEEE. The length of the CDR3 is 14 residues. CDR3 DNA: TGTGCCAGCAACCCAAGAGGGGCCAAAAACATTCAGTACTTC. The encoded protein is CASNPRGAKNIQYF.